Each of the 18 T cell receptor beta chains below was sequenced from the same sample in a study of T cell responses to AZD1222 COVID-19 vaccine. Repertoires were generated with immunoSEQ multiplex PCR, while TCRdb's copy carries only in-frame clones and drops some. Seen here are some 100,000 clones, about 82% observed once, and the top ten hold roughly 18%. The input for sequencing was peripheral blood, taken 28 days after the second AZD1222 dose. Every receptor here comes from an adult who received the AZD1222 COVID-19 vaccine.

This chain connects TRBV5-1 to TRBJ1-4; TRBD1 might be the D (6 bases). Trimming cost V 4 bases and J 0 bases, with 13 bases left between them. This CDR3 is 16 amino acids long. CDR1 is SGHRS, CDR2 YFSETQ, per germline. The CDR3 here is CASSPGAGATNEKLFF. CDR3 DNA: TGCGCCAGCAGCCCGGGGGCAGGGGCAACTAATGAAAAACTGTTTTTT.

This chain connects TRBV10-3 to TRBJ2-7; 9 bases align to TRBD1. This CDR3 is 15 amino acids long. Germline V gene sequence: CDR1 ENHRY, CDR2 SYGVKD. Trimming took 3 bases from V and 4 from J; bases not matched to a gene: 7. The CDR3 region has the DNA TGTGCCATCAGTGACTCGGGACAGGGTTTTTACGAGCAGTACTTC. Protein sequence: CAISDSGQGFYEQYF.

This chain joins TRBV5-4 and TRBJ2-5, with 10 bases matching TRBD2. With 4 bases clipped from V and 7 bases from J, the junction kept 13 bases outside the gene matches. The CDR3 is 16 residues long. Germline V CDR1 and CDR2: SGHNT, YYREEE (reference sequence). CDR3 in DNA: TGTGCCAGCAGCCAACGATCTAGCGGGAGTTTGAGGACCCAGTACTTC. Its translation is CASSQRSSGSLRTQYF.

This clone is a singleton in its sample. This chain connects TRBV28 to TRBJ1-6, with D perhaps TRBD1 (5 bases). CDR3 size: 12 residues. Germline CDR1 reads MDHEN; CDR2 reads SYDVKM. V was trimmed by 6 bases and J by 13 bases, leaving 13 bases between them. CDR3 residues: CASREPGFPLHF. Here the CDR3 DNA reads TGTGCCAGCAGAGAACCAGGGTTTCCCCTCCACTTT.

The chain links TRBV4-1 to TRBJ1-4; D uncertain. The germline V gene encodes CDR1 MGHRA and CDR2 YSYEKL. V was cut by 3 bases and J by 8 bases, with 10 bases left in between. The CDR3 has 13 residues. The chain's CDR3 is CASSQVFGEKLFF. CDR3 coding DNA: TGCGCCAGCAGCCAGGTATTTGGGGAAAAACTGTTTTTT.

The chain carries TRBV5-1 and TRBJ2-1; 7 bases align to TRBD2. Germline lookup yields CDR1 SGHRS and CDR2 YFSETQ. V shed 2 bases and J 6 bases; nucleotides not matched to a gene: 2. The CDR3 totals 13 residues. CDR3 region: CASSFRTSNEQFF. The CDR3 DNA reads as TGCGCCAGCAGCTTCAGGACTAGCAATGAGCAGTTCTTC. The full variable domain, its missing parts supplied by reference TRBV5-1 and TRBJ2-1, is KAGVTQTPRYLIKTRGQQVTLSCSPISGHRSVSWYQQTPGQGLQFLFEYFSETQRNKGNFPGRFSGRQFSNSRSEMNVSTLELGDSALYLCASSFRTSNEQFFGPGTRLTVL.

The chain's CDR3 is CASSLELGAPGEAFF. As DNA, the CDR3 is TGCGCCAGCAGCTTGGAATTGGGGGCGCCGGGTGAAGCTTTCTTT. V gene TRBV5-1 combines with J gene TRBJ1-1, with a tentative D call TRBD1 (6 bases). This CDR3 contains 15 residues. V lost 0 bases and J lost 7, with 16 bases in between. The germline gives CDR1 SGHRS, CDR2 YFSETQ.

The rearrangement joins TRBV28 to TRBJ2-7; 8 nucleotides align to TRBD2. V dropped 6 bases and J dropped 4; count of bases not matched to a gene: 23. There are 19 residues in the CDR3. Germline CDR1 reads MDHEN; CDR2 reads SYDVKM. DNA for the CDR3: TGTGCCAGCAGCCATCCGGACGGCCTCTCGGGAGGGTCGTCATACGAGCAGTACTTC. Translated: CASSHPDGLSGGSSYEQYF. The full variable domain, completed using reference TRBV28 and TRBJ2-7, is DVKVTQSSRYLVKRTGEKVFLECVQDMDHENMFWYRQDPGLGLRLIYFSYDVKMKEKGDIPEGYSVSREKKERFSLILESASTNQTSMYLCASSHPDGLSGGSSYEQYFGPGTRLTVT.

V usage is TRBV6-5 and J usage is TRBJ1-6, with D perhaps matching TRBD1 (5 bases). Germline loops: CDR1 MNHEY, CDR2 SVGAGI. Trimming took 0 bases from V and 15 from J, leaving 18 bases between them. This CDR3 contains 15 residues. CDR3 nucleotide sequence: TGTGCCAGCAGTTACTCCCGGGACGCCTCCGGTTTCCTCCACTTT. It is translated as CASSYSRDASGFLHF.

The genes are TRBV19 and TRBJ2-7; 10 nucleotides agree with TRBD1. Germline V gene sequence: CDR1 LNHDA, CDR2 SQIVND (reference sequence). This CDR3 has 15 amino acids. Losses at the gene ends were 5 bases for V and 2 bases for J; bases not matched to a gene: 6. The CDR3, as DNA: TGTGCCAGTAGTCTTTTCGGGACAGGGGCCTACGAGCAGTACTTC. Protein sequence: CASSLFGTGAYEQYF.

This chain connects TRBV3-1 (or the pseudogene TRBV3-2) to TRBJ2-3; D is unresolved. The germline V gene has CDR1 LGHDT and CDR2 YNNKEL (reference sequence). V lost 5 bases, J lost 2 bases, and 17 bases lay in between. This CDR3 has 16 residues. The CDR3 DNA reads as TGTGCCAGCAGCTCAGGACCGGCCCAAAACACAGATACGCAGTATTTT. Translating it yields CASSSGPAQNTDTQYF.

Note on this clone: Other DNA sequences from this sample encode an identical CDR3 as well. The V call is TRBV9, the J call TRBJ2-3, with D unclear. Germline V gene data show CDR1 as SGDLS and CDR2 as YYNGEE. The CDR3 consists of 14 residues. Trimming took 0 bases from V and 2 from J, leaving 7 bases between them. The CDR3: CASSVEADTDTQYF. CDR3 DNA: TGTGCCAGCAGCGTAGAAGCAGACACAGATACGCAGTATTTT. The full variable domain, rest sourced from reference TRBV9 and TRBJ2-3, is DSGVTQTPKHLITATGQRVTLRCSPRSGDLSVYWYQQSLDQGLQFLIQYYNGEERAKGNILERFSAQQFPDLHSELNLSSLELGDSALYFCASSVEADTDTQYFGPGTRLTVL.

This clone was seen just once. The rearrangement uses TRBV19 and TRBJ2-7; no clear D. Trimming left V 1 base short and J 7 bases short, with 14 bases between. CDR3 length equals 14 residues. Germline CDR1 reads LNHDA; CDR2 reads SQIVND (reference sequence). In nucleotides, the CDR3 is TGTGCCAGTAGTATAGCCCCGGGCTTGGGGGAGCAGTACTTC. This codes for CASSIAPGLGEQYF.

The rearrangement uses TRBV5-5 and TRBJ2-2; D not certain. CDR1 and CDR2 (germline): SGHKS, YYEKEE (reference sequence). V shed 1 base and J shed 2 bases, with 6 bases lying between them. The CDR3 covers 14 residues. The CDR3 is CASSLWGNTGELFF. CDR3 bases: TGTGCCAGCAGCTTGTGGGGTAACACCGGGGAGCTGTTTTTT. The full variable domain, completed using reference TRBV5-5 and TRBJ2-2, is DAGVTQSPTHLIKTRGQQVTLRCSPISGHKSVSWYQQVLGQGPQFIFQYYEKEERGRGNFPDRFSARQFPNYSSELNVNALLLGDSALYLCASSLWGNTGELFFGEGSRLTVL.

The rearrangement uses TRBV5-1 and TRBJ1-5, with 11 positions matching TRBD1. This CDR3 is 15 amino acids long. Losses at the gene ends were 4 bases for V and 4 bases for J; bases not matched to a gene: 4. Germline V gene data show CDR1 as SGHRS and CDR2 as YFSETQ. CDR3 in amino acids: CASSRGQGANQPQHF. CDR3 in DNA: TGCGCCAGCAGCCGTGGACAGGGGGCGAATCAGCCCCAGCATTTT.

The genes are TRBV19 and TRBJ1-1; D unresolved. This CDR3 has 12 amino acids. Germline assignment: CDR1 LNHDA and CDR2 SQIVND (reference sequence). The ends were cut back, 3 bases at V and 3 bases at J, with 5 bases in the middle. CDR3 region: CASSIGYTEAFF. In nucleotides, the CDR3 is TGTGCCAGTAGTATTGGTTACACTGAAGCTTTCTTT.

The chain couples TRBV3-1 (or the pseudogene TRBV3-2) to TRBJ2-1; TRBD2 aligns across 8 bases. Germline CDR1 reads LGHDT; CDR2 reads YNNKEL (reference sequence). This CDR3 spans 12 amino acids. V was pared by 1 base and J by 15 bases, with 5 bases of the junction left unmatched. For the CDR3, the DNA is TGTGCCAGCAGCCAAGCCCCGGGGGGGGCGTTCTTC. This codes for CASSQAPGGAFF.

The chain recombines TRBV27 with TRBJ2-1; 10 bases fit TRBD2. The CDR3 contains 18 residues. The V gene end was trimmed by 3 bases and the J gene end by 6 bases; junction bases not matched to a gene: 14. Germline V lookup: CDR1 MNHEY, CDR2 SMNVEV (reference sequence). The CDR3 DNA reads TGTGCCAGCAGTTTCAGACTAGCGGGCCCAAACAGGGGCAATGAGCAGTTCTTC. Protein: CASSFRLAGPNRGNEQFF.